Each of the 4 T cell receptor beta chains below was sequenced from the same sample in a study of tumor-infiltrating lymphocytes in localized non-small cell lung cancer. Repertoires were generated with immunoSEQ multiplex PCR, while TCRdb's copy carries only in-frame clones and drops some. The table lists about 9,900 clones, around 70% of them singletons, with about a fifth in the top ten. The sample taken for sequencing was lung tumor tissue. These receptors originate from a human donor with non-small cell lung cancer.

The chain joins TRBV5-8 to TRBJ2-5; either TRBD1 or TRBD2 may supply D (5 bases each). The ends were cut back, 2 bases at V and 5 bases at J, with 13 bases in the middle. The germline V gene has CDR1 SGHTS and CDR2 YDEGEE. The CDR3 consists of 14 residues. The CDR3 DNA reads as TGTGCCAGCAGCTTTACGGGGCGGCGGGAGACCCAGTACTTC. It yields the protein CASSFTGRRETQYF.

This chain uses TRBV19 with TRBJ1-2, with D maybe TRBD1 (5 bases). This CDR3 is 14 amino acids long. V was pared by 5 bases and J by 8 bases, with 18 bases between. Germline V gene sequence: CDR1 LNHDA, CDR2 SQIVND (reference sequence). As DNA, the CDR3 is TGTGCCAGTAGTCCCCCGACAGTTTATGGCGGCTACACCTTC. Translating it yields CASSPPTVYGGYTF.

The chain has TRBV7-8 and TRBJ2-7; 8 positions agree with TRBD1. CDR1 and CDR2 (germline): SGHVS, FQNEAQ. This CDR3 contains 15 residues. The ends lost 1 base at V and 2 bases at J; junction bases unmatched: 4. The CDR3 here is CASSLVQGATYEQYF. The CDR3 nucleotides read TGTGCCAGCAGCTTAGTGCAGGGGGCTACCTACGAGCAGTACTTC.

V is TRBV9 and J is TRBJ1-1; D not certain. The CDR3 consists of 13 residues. V was trimmed by 4 bases and J by 5 bases, leaving 12 bases between them. Germline-derived CDR1 and CDR2 are SGDLS and YYNGEE. This CDR3 reads CASSLGLWTEAFF. The CDR3 nucleotides are TGTGCCAGCAGCTTAGGACTATGGACTGAAGCTTTCTTT.